These 30 T cell receptor beta chains came from one sample sequenced in a study of blood T cell repertoires in COVID-19. Measured with immunoSEQ multiplex PCR; TCRdb has only the in-frame clones, and not every one. Of 200,000 to 250,000 clones detected, approximately 80% appear once; the ten largest clones hold around 18%. The sample consisted of peripheral blood. These receptors all stem from an elderly woman with active or convalescent COVID-19.

The V gene is TRBV19, the J gene TRBJ2-2, with 8 bases that match TRBD2. The CDR3 contains 18 residues. Germline V CDR1 and CDR2: LNHDA, SQIVND (reference sequence). V gave up 5 bases and J gave up 1 base; unmatched junction bases: 12. CDR3 region: CASSQGRGLAGNTGELFF. As DNA, the CDR3 is TGTGCCAGTAGTCAAGGCCGGGGGCTAGCGGGGAACACCGGGGAGCTGTTTTTT.

The chain combines TRBV19 with TRBJ1-6; the D gene is possibly TRBD1 (5 bases). The V end was cut by 7 bases, the J end by 4 bases, with 11 bases between. Germline CDR1 LNHDA, CDR2 SQIVND (reference sequence). The CDR3 runs to 14 residues. The CDR3, as DNA: TGTGCCAGTACTAACAGACAGTATAATTCACCCCTCCACTTT. This sequence encodes CASTNRQYNSPLHF.

The rearrangement joins TRBV4-3 to TRBJ1-2, with D maybe TRBD1 (6 bases). In germline, CDR1 is LGHNA, CDR2 YSLEER. V lost 4 bases, J lost 8 bases, and 29 bases lay in between. The CDR3 consists of 18 residues. This chain's CDR3 is CASSLTPPGGALGVGYTF. CDR3 in DNA: TGCGCCAGCAGCCTTACCCCCCCCGGGGGGGCCCTAGGGGTGGGCTACACCTTC.

The V and J genes are TRBV19 and TRBJ1-4; TRBD1 matches 9 bases. Germline CDR1 reads LNHDA; CDR2 reads SQIVND (reference sequence). The junction had 8 bases not matched to a gene; V was cut back by 8 bases and J by 7 bases. The CDR3 length is 14 residues. CDR3 sequence (DNA): TGTGCCAGTCGTGACAGGGGGGGCCTTGAAAAACTGTTTTTT. Translation: CASRDRGGLEKLFF.

V is TRBV7-2 and J is TRBJ2-3; D gene uncertain. CDR3 length: 14 residues. V lost 1 base to trimming and J lost 3 bases, with 8 bases between them. The germline V gene has CDR1 SGHTA and CDR2 FQGNSA. CDR3 loop: CASSLGAYTDTQYF. CDR3 DNA sequence: TGTGCCAGCAGCTTAGGAGCGTATACAGATACGCAGTATTTT.

The chain has TRBV9 and TRBJ2-1, with 8 bases aligning to TRBD1. V was pared by 0 bases and J by 4 bases, with 3 bases of the junction left unmatched. Germline V gene lookup returns CDR1 SGDLS and CDR2 YYNGEE. This CDR3 has 15 residues. The CDR3 protein is CASSVVGQAYNEQFF. The CDR3 DNA sequence: TGTGCCAGCAGCGTAGTGGGACAGGCTTACAATGAGCAGTTCTTC.

The rearrangement uses TRBV9 and TRBJ2-1, with D perhaps matching TRBD1 (6 bases). CDR3 length: 15 amino acids. Germline lookup yields CDR1 SGDLS and CDR2 YYNGEE. The V end lost 3 bases, the J end lost 2 bases, and 12 bases lay between the germline ends. In DNA, the CDR3 is TGTGCCAGCAGCGAACAGGGTTTAACCTACAATGAGCAGTTCTTC. This gives the protein CASSEQGLTYNEQFF.

The chain carries TRBV12-3 or TRBV12-4 and TRBJ2-1, with 8 bases lining up with TRBD1. The junction had 1 base not matched to a gene; V was cut back by 5 bases and J by 7 bases. The CDR3 runs 12 residues. DNA for the CDR3: TGTGCCAGCAGTACAGGGGGAAATGAGCAGTTCTTC. As protein: CASSTGGNEQFF.

The genes are TRBV9 and TRBJ2-5; tentative D call: TRBD1 (6 bases). The CDR3 runs to 15 residues. Trimming pared 4 bases from V and 1 base from J, leaving 14 bases between. Germline values: CDR1 SGDLS, CDR2 YYNGEE. CDR3 DNA: TGTGCCAGCAGCTCTCCAGGGGTCACCCAAGAGACCCAGTACTTC. Translation gives CASSSPGVTQETQYF.

The chain couples TRBV7-3 to TRBJ2-1; D is perhaps TRBD2 (5 bases). In germline, CDR1 is SGHTA, CDR2 FQGTGA. V lost 5 bases and J lost 2, with 7 bases in between. The CDR3 spans 13 residues. In nucleotides, the CDR3 is TGTGCCAGCAGCCAAGCGGCCTACAATGAGCAGTTCTTC. Protein sequence: CASSQAAYNEQFF.

The V call is TRBV14, the J call TRBJ2-2; 7 positions match TRBD2. The CDR3 has 15 amino acids. The germline V gene encodes CDR1 SGHDN and CDR2 FVKESK. Germline trimming cut 5 bases from V and 0 bases from J; bases unmatched to any gene: 3. CDR3 in amino acids: CASSVAGANTGELFF. The CDR3 nucleotides read TGTGCCAGCAGCGTGGCGGGAGCGAACACCGGGGAGCTGTTTTTT.

This clone was counted only a few times. The V and J genes are TRBV6-5 and TRBJ2-7; 10 bases are a match to TRBD1. The CDR3 spans 15 residues. Germline V gene lookup returns CDR1 MNHEY and CDR2 SVGAGI. Trimming cost V 5 bases and J 3 bases; bases outside gene matches: 7. The DNA for the CDR3 is TGTGCCAGCAGTAACACCGGACAGGGGGTCTACGAGCAGTACTTC. Protein sequence: CASSNTGQGVYEQYF.

The chain joins TRBV3-1 (or the pseudogene TRBV3-2) to TRBJ2-2; 12 nucleotides align to TRBD2. CDR1 and CDR2 from the germline V gene are LGHDT and YNNKEL (reference sequence). With V trimmed by 5 bases and J by 8 bases, 6 bases remained unmatched. This CDR3 comprises 15 residues. The CDR3 region has the DNA TGTGCCAGCAGCAAAGGACTAGCGGGGATAGGGGAGCTGTTTTTT. Its translation is CASSKGLAGIGELFF.

The chain links TRBV6-2 or TRBV6-3 to TRBJ1-2, with D maybe TRBD1 (5 bases). The V and J ends lost 6 bases and 4 bases respectively, with 15 bases between them. The CDR3 contains 14 residues. The germline V gene encodes CDR1 MNHEY and CDR2 SVGEGT. The CDR3 loop is CASSVRGSLYGYTF. DNA of the CDR3: TGTGCCAGCAGCGTAAGGGGATCCCTCTATGGCTACACCTTC.

CDR3 residues: CASSLAAGQGGEKLFF. As DNA, the CDR3 is TGTGCCAGCAGCTTAGCTGCGGGACAGGGCGGGGAAAAACTGTTTTTT. V is TRBV7-9 and J is TRBJ1-4; 9 nucleotides line up with TRBD1. Per germline, CDR1 SEHNR and CDR2 FQNEAQ (reference sequence). The CDR3 sequence is 16 residues long. Trimming removed 0 bases from V and 8 bases from J; junction bases left unmatched: 7.

The rearrangement links TRBV7-9 to TRBJ2-7, with D possibly being TRBD2 (7 bases). The germline V gene has CDR1 SEHNR and CDR2 FQNEAQ (reference sequence). Trimming took 8 bases from V and 0 from J, leaving 11 bases between them. The CDR3 loop spans 13 amino acids. The CDR3 DNA sequence: TGTGCCAGCGAGGGGGGGATCTCCTACGAGCAGTACTTC. It codes for CASEGGISYEQYF.

The chain uses TRBV19 and TRBJ2-5; 8 nucleotides line up with TRBD1. This CDR3 spans 15 amino acids. Unmatched junction bases numbered 6, after V lost 2 bases and J lost 4 bases. In germline, CDR1 is LNHDA, CDR2 SQIVND (reference sequence). In DNA form, the CDR3 reads TGTGCCAGTAGTATAACTATAACAGGGGGAGAGACCCAGTACTTC. Translation gives CASSITITGGETQYF. The full variable domain, with the rest looked up from reference TRBV19 and TRBJ2-5, is DGGITQSPKYLFRKEGQNVTLSCEQNLNHDAMYWYRQDPGQGLRLIYYSQIVNDFQKGDIAEGYSVSREKKESFPLTVTSAQKNPTAFYLCASSITITGGETQYFGPGTRLLVL.

The chain combines TRBV7-9 with TRBJ2-3, with TRBD2 as a possible D gene (7 bases). The CDR3 extends over 15 amino acids. V shed 5 bases and J shed 4 bases, with 16 bases lying between them. Germline V CDR1 and CDR2: SEHNR, FQNEAQ (reference sequence). The CDR3 here is CASSLNAGAADTQYF. The DNA of the CDR3 is TGTGCCAGCAGCCTAAACGCGGGGGCGGCAGATACGCAGTATTTT. The full variable domain, its missing parts supplied by reference TRBV7-9 and TRBJ2-3, is DTGVSQNPRHKITKRGQNVTFRCDPISEHNRLYWYRQTLGQGPEFLTYFQNEAQLEKSRLLSDRFSAERPKGSFSTLEIQRTEQGDSAMYLCASSLNAGAADTQYFGPGTRLTVL.

The chain joins TRBV11-2 to TRBJ2-3; TRBD2 matches 9 bases. Germline V gene sequence: CDR1 SGHAT, CDR2 FQNNGV. The CDR3 is made up of 16 amino acids. The trim removed 5 bases at V and 4 bases at J, leaving 10 bases unmatched. DNA of the CDR3: TGTGCCAGCAGCCCCGGGGTGGCTAGCGGGGCAGATACGCAGTATTTT. It codes for CASSPGVASGADTQYF.

The rearrangement joins TRBV15 to TRBJ2-1; the match to TRBD2 covers 10 bases. Germline-derived CDR1 and CDR2 are LNHNV and YYDKDF (reference sequence). This CDR3 contains 15 residues. The ends lost 7 bases at V and 4 bases at J; junction bases unmatched: 7. CDR3 DNA: TGTGCCACCAAGAGGGAACTAGCGGGGTACAATGAGCAGTTCTTC. It is translated as CATKRELAGYNEQFF.

The table lists this clone with a count of one. The V and J genes are TRBV7-2 and TRBJ1-3, with a tentative D call TRBD1 (5 bases). With 8 bases removed from V and 7 bases from J, the gap between germline ends came to 15 bases. The germline CDR1 and CDR2 sequences are SGHTA and FQGNSA. This CDR3 comprises 13 residues. CDR3 amino acids: CASGIFGGNTIYF. As DNA, the CDR3 is TGTGCCAGCGGGATTTTTGGGGGGAACACCATATATTTT.

The V call is TRBV19, the J call TRBJ2-3; TRBD1 is a possible D gene (7 bases). V was trimmed by 3 bases and J by 0 bases, leaving 13 bases between them. This CDR3 contains 16 residues. Germline V lookup: CDR1 LNHDA, CDR2 SQIVND (reference sequence). This CDR3 is CASSIQGGRSTDTQYF. In DNA form, the CDR3 reads TGTGCCAGTAGTATCCAGGGGGGTAGGAGCACAGATACGCAGTATTTT.

CDR3 residues: CASSQEGRGANSYEQYF. Here the CDR3 DNA reads TGTGCCAGCAGCCAAGAAGGCCGGGGGGCTAACTCCTACGAGCAGTACTTC. The V and J genes are TRBV3-1 (or the pseudogene TRBV3-2) and TRBJ2-7; D possibly corresponds to TRBD2 (7 bases). The CDR3 has 17 amino acids. Germline CDR1 LGHDT, CDR2 YNNKEL (reference sequence). The germline V and J ends were trimmed by 0 bases and 0 bases, with 15 bases remaining between them.

The chain employs TRBV4-3 and TRBJ1-4; D may be TRBD1 (5 bases). The V gene's germline CDR1 is LGHNA and CDR2 YSLEER. This CDR3 contains 18 residues. The V gene lost 0 bases and the J gene lost 7 bases, with 21 bases spanning the gap. The CDR3 is CASSQDRLSSRGFEKLFF. The CDR3 DNA reads TGCGCCAGCAGCCAAGATCGGTTGAGTTCGCGGGGGTTTGAAAAACTGTTTTTT.

The V gene is TRBV23-1, the J gene TRBJ1-1; TRBD1 matches at 8 bases. TRBV23-1 is identified as an open reading frame with a role that is uncertain. V shed 3 bases and J 7 bases; nucleotides not matched to a gene: 10. This CDR3 has 15 residues. The CDR3 loop is CASSHSGTGDIEAFF. The CDR3 bases are TGCGCCAGCAGTCATTCTGGGACAGGAGATATTGAAGCTTTCTTT.

V gene TRBV7-2 combines with J gene TRBJ2-1; TRBD1 matches at 11 bases. The ends lost 3 bases at V and 4 bases at J; junction bases unmatched: 5. Germline V lookup: CDR1 SGHTA, CDR2 FQGNSA. The length of the CDR3 is 16 residues. CDR3 amino acids: CASSLVGTGGYNEQFF. The CDR3 bases are TGTGCCAGCAGCTTGGTTGGGACAGGGGGGTACAATGAGCAGTTCTTC. The entire variable domain, with the rest obtained from reference TRBV7-2 and TRBJ2-1, is as follows: GAGVSQSPSNKVTEKGKDVELRCDPISGHTALYWYRQSLGQGLEFLIYFQGNSAPDKSGLPSDRFSAERTGGSVSTLTIQRTQQEDSAVYLCASSLVGTGGYNEQFFGPGTRLTVL.

The chain carries TRBV5-5 and TRBJ1-4, with D perhaps TRBD1 (6 bases). Germline loops: CDR1 SGHKS, CDR2 YYEKEE (reference sequence). Trimming left V 4 bases short and J 8 bases short, with 15 bases between. The CDR3 is 14 amino acids. The CDR3 DNA reads as TGTGCCAGCAGCCCGGTTCAGGGACACGAAAAACTGTTTTTT. Protein product: CASSPVQGHEKLFF.

The rearrangement links TRBV2 to TRBJ2-2; unclear D gene. The germline CDR1 and CDR2 sequences are SNHLY and FYNNEI. This CDR3 region has 14 residues. Deletions cut 6 bases from V and 0 bases from J, with 8 bases between. CDR3 DNA sequence: TGTGCCAGCAGACAGATCACGAACACCGGGGAGCTGTTTTTT. Encoded protein: CASRQITNTGELFF.

The chain carries TRBV6-2 or TRBV6-3 and TRBJ2-5, with 9 bases matching TRBD2. The CDR3 totals 15 residues. After removal of 5 bases from V and 0 bases from J, the junction contained 4 bases not matched to a gene. CDR1 is MNHEY, CDR2 SVGEGT, per germline. The CDR3 DNA follows: TGTGCCAGCAGTCAAGGACTAGCGTACCAAGAGACCCAGTACTTC. Translating it yields CASSQGLAYQETQYF.

The rearrangement links TRBV5-1 to TRBJ1-5; the match to TRBD1 covers 8 bases. CDR1 is SGHRS, CDR2 YFSETQ, per germline. V shed 6 bases, J shed 7 bases, and the junction held 15 bases outside the gene matches. The CDR3 covers 16 residues. CDR3 sequence reads: CASKRKGQAASQPQHF. The CDR3 region has the DNA TGCGCCAGCAAACGAAAGGGACAGGCCGCCTCCCAGCCCCAGCATTTT.